This entry lists 28 T cell receptor beta chains sequenced from one sample in a study of blood T cell repertoires in COVID-19. The table came from immunoSEQ multiplex PCR; TCRdb's copy has only in-frame clones and leaves some out. The sample carries about 160,000 clones, under 85% recorded once. Sequenced input: peripheral blood. These receptors were obtained from a man older than 75 with COVID-19, enrolled during active disease.

The gene calls are TRBV12-5 and TRBJ1-5; 10 bases map to TRBD1. CDR1 is LGHNT and CDR2 is FRNRAP in the germline V gene. This CDR3 has 16 amino acids. Unmatched junction bases numbered 12, after V lost 8 bases and J lost 5 bases. The CDR3 sequence is CASSPQGQGIDQPQHF. For the CDR3, the DNA is TGTGCTAGTTCCCCCCAGGGACAGGGGATCGATCAGCCCCAGCATTTT.

J is TRBJ1-2 and V is TRBV5-4; 10 bases line up with TRBD1. Germline-derived CDR1 and CDR2 are SGHNT and YYREEE (reference sequence). V was clipped by 0 bases and J by 5 bases; unmatched bases: 10. The CDR3 spans 17 residues. The CDR3 nucleotides are TGTGCCAGCAGCTTGGGACAGGGGGCGAAGGTGATGTATGGCTACACCTTC. Protein sequence: CASSLGQGAKVMYGYTF.

The chain is built from TRBV7-8 and TRBJ2-1; 9 bases match TRBD2. The J segment lost 1 base and the V segment lost 7 bases, leaving 8 bases of the junction unmatched. This CDR3 is built from 16 residues. The germline V gene encodes CDR1 SGHVS and CDR2 FQNEAQ. Here the CDR3 reads CASTILSGGSYNEQFF. CDR3 DNA sequence: TGTGCCAGCACCATACTTAGCGGGGGATCCTACAATGAGCAGTTCTTC.

The chain uses TRBV19 and TRBJ1-1, with D hard to call. The germline V gene encodes CDR1 LNHDA and CDR2 SQIVND (reference sequence). The CDR3 sequence is 15 residues long. The V and J ends lost 1 base and 1 base respectively, with 10 bases between them. Here the CDR3 DNA reads TGTGCCAGTAGTATAGGAAAGCTTTCGAACACTGAAGCTTTCTTT. Translation: CASSIGKLSNTEAFF.

This clone was picked up a small number of times. The V and J genes are TRBV12-3 or TRBV12-4 and TRBJ1-2; TRBD1 aligns across 8 bases. The CDR3 contains 13 residues. Germline trimming cut 6 bases from V and 4 bases from J; bases unmatched to any gene: 4. Written as DNA, the CDR3 is TGTGCCAGCAGCCCAGGGGGCGTCTATGGCTACACCTTC. Translating gives CASSPGGVYGYTF.

The chain joins TRBV19 to TRBJ2-1, with 11 positions matching TRBD2. Germline V gene sequence: CDR1 LNHDA, CDR2 SQIVND (reference sequence). CDR3 length: 16 amino acids. The trim removed 4 bases at V and 4 bases at J, leaving 6 bases unmatched. As DNA, the CDR3 is TGTGCCAGTAGTACCCAGACTAGCGGGGCTTACAATGAGCAGTTCTTC. Residues: CASSTQTSGAYNEQFF.

This chain uses TRBV2 with TRBJ1-2; TRBD1 aligns across 7 bases. CDR1 SNHLY and CDR2 FYNNEI come from the germline V gene. The CDR3 length is 13 residues. Trimming took 5 bases from V and 3 from J; bases not matched to a gene: 3. In DNA, the CDR3 is TGTGCCAGCAGTCAAGACAGGGACTATGGCTACACCTTC. Translation: CASSQDRDYGYTF.

The V gene is TRBV4-3, the J gene TRBJ2-2; 10 positions match TRBD1. CDR3 length: 21 amino acids. J was trimmed by 4 bases and V by 0 bases; bases with no gene match: 17. Germline V gene lookup returns CDR1 LGHNA and CDR2 YSLEER. The CDR3 is CASSQDPAGPGQGRFTGELFF. The CDR3 DNA reads TGCGCCAGCAGCCAAGATCCAGCAGGCCCGGGACAGGGGCGTTTCACCGGGGAGCTGTTTTTT.

This chain connects TRBV9 to TRBJ1-1, with a weak D call TRBD1 (5 bases). This CDR3 has 15 residues. The germline V and J ends were trimmed by 4 bases and 5 bases, with 18 bases remaining between them. From germline, CDR1 is SGDLS and CDR2 YYNGEE. The CDR3 spells CASSPWGDLGTEAFF. In nucleotides, the CDR3 is TGTGCCAGCAGCCCCTGGGGGGACCTAGGTACTGAAGCTTTCTTT.

The V gene is TRBV7-8, the J gene TRBJ1-1; D unclear. The ends were cut back, 1 base at V and 0 bases at J, with 12 bases in the middle. Germline V gene lookup returns CDR1 SGHVS and CDR2 FQNEAQ. The CDR3 has 16 amino acids. The CDR3 DNA reads as TGTGCCAGCAGCTTAGGGGCACCCTTCATGAACACTGAAGCTTTCTTT. Translated: CASSLGAPFMNTEAFF.

A few counts support this clone. The chain couples TRBV7-2 to TRBJ1-5; no definite D call. Deletions cut 1 base from V and 0 bases from J, with 10 bases between. This CDR3 contains 16 residues. Germline V gene lookup returns CDR1 SGHTA and CDR2 FQGNSA. The CDR3 loop reads CASSLDTAYSNQPQHF. The CDR3 coding sequence is TGTGCCAGCAGCTTAGATACAGCTTATAGCAATCAGCCCCAGCATTTT.

This clone was seen a handful of times. The V call is TRBV5-8, the J call TRBJ2-2; D unresolved. This CDR3 is 14 amino acids long. V was pared by 1 base and J by 1 base, with 5 bases between. Looked up from germline, CDR1 is SGHTS and CDR2 is YDEGEE. CDR3 DNA sequence: TGTGCCAGCAGCTTGCGGAGGAACACCGGGGAGCTGTTTTTT. This codes for CASSLRRNTGELFF. The entire variable domain, with the rest obtained from reference TRBV5-8 and TRBJ2-2, is as follows: EAGVTQSPTHLIKTRGQQATLRCSPISGHTSVYWYQQALGLGLQFLLWYDEGEERNRGNFPPRFSGRQFPNYSSELNVNALELEDSALYLCASSLRRNTGELFFGEGSRLTVL.

The chain links TRBV5-6 to TRBJ1-4; TRBD1 agrees at 9 bases. The germline V gene encodes CDR1 SGHDT and CDR2 YYEEEE. The CDR3 is made up of 15 amino acids. The V gene end was trimmed by 7 bases and the J gene end by 6 bases; junction bases not matched to a gene: 10. CDR3 DNA sequence: TGTGCCAGCCAAAGAACAGGGGGCTCTGATGAAAAACTGTTTTTT. Translated, it gives CASQRTGGSDEKLFF.

The chain joins TRBV19 to TRBJ2-3; a possible D gene is TRBD1 (6 bases). The CDR3 length is 14 residues. With 5 bases removed from V and 1 base from J, the gap between germline ends came to 10 bases. The germline V gene has CDR1 LNHDA and CDR2 SQIVND (reference sequence). The CDR3 region is CASSFRQGTDTQYF. CDR3 nucleotides: TGTGCCAGTAGTTTTAGACAGGGCACAGATACGCAGTATTTT.

This clone showed up just once. This chain uses TRBV19 with TRBJ1-5, with TRBD1 identical over 11 bases. The CDR3 runs to 15 residues. Looked up from germline, CDR1 is LNHDA and CDR2 is SQIVND (reference sequence). J was trimmed by 6 bases and V by 3 bases; bases with no gene match: 4. The CDR3 DNA follows: TGTGCCAGTAGTATCTGGACAGGGGGCGGTCAGCCCCAGCATTTT. Translating it yields CASSIWTGGGQPQHF.

This clone was detected a few times. V and J are TRBV3-1 (or the pseudogene TRBV3-2) and TRBJ1-1, with a tentative D call TRBD1 (6 bases). Trimming pared 2 bases from V and 6 bases from J, leaving 10 bases between. The CDR3 has 13 residues. Germline assignment: CDR1 LGHDT and CDR2 YNNKEL (reference sequence). CDR3 DNA: TGTGCCAGCAGCCAAACCCGGACAGCTGAAGCTTTCTTT. Protein sequence: CASSQTRTAEAFF.

The gene calls are TRBV28 and TRBJ1-1; D is possibly TRBD1 (5 bases). CDR3 length: 15 residues. Germline lookup yields CDR1 MDHEN and CDR2 SYDVKM. Deletions cut 2 bases from V and 0 bases from J, with 10 bases between. CDR3 nucleotides: TGTGCCAGCAGTTTAGTGGGGGGTGTGAACACTGAAGCTTTCTTT. Protein: CASSLVGGVNTEAFF.

In its sample, this clone was seen once. The chain carries TRBV21-1 and TRBJ2-5; TRBD1 was called by the table and not checked on the DNA. TRBV21-1 is a pseudogene. The length of the CDR3 is 17 residues. CDR3 amino acids: CASSKVSTGTVGETQYF. The CDR3 region has the DNA TGTGCCAGCAGCAAGGTCTCGACAGGGACGGTAGGAGAGACCCAGTACTTC.

The CDR3 DNA reads TGCGCCAGCAGCTCACAGGCAGTCACCGGGGAGCTGTTTTTT. It yields the protein CASSSQAVTGELFF. This chain connects TRBV5-1 to TRBJ2-2; tentative D call: TRBD1 (5 bases). Between the trimmed V and J ends, which lost 3 bases and 4 bases, there was a span of 10 bases. The CDR3 runs 14 residues. The germline gives CDR1 SGHRS, CDR2 YFSETQ.

The rearrangement links TRBV5-1 to TRBJ1-3, with TRBD1 matching 9 bases. Per germline, CDR1 SGHRS and CDR2 YFSETQ. The junction had 1 base not matched to a gene; V was cut back by 3 bases and J by 3 bases. The CDR3 is made up of 14 amino acids. CDR3 in amino acids: CASSSTGGGNTIYF. The CDR3 DNA is TGCGCCAGCAGCTCGACAGGGGGTGGAAACACCATATATTTT.

The chain combines TRBV6-1 with TRBJ1-1, with TRBD1 identical over 10 bases. The length of the CDR3 is 16 residues. Germline assignment: CDR1 MNHNS and CDR2 SASEGT. Trimming at V came to 4 bases and at J to 3 bases, leaving 8 bases not matched to a gene. The CDR3 region is CASSVTTGTGDTEAFF. The CDR3, as DNA: TGTGCCAGCAGTGTAACGACCGGGACAGGGGACACTGAAGCTTTCTTT.

This chain joins TRBV7-7 and TRBJ1-3; no reliable D call. V shed 5 bases and J shed 0 bases, with 11 bases lying between them. Germline loops: CDR1 SSHAT, CDR2 FNYEAQ (reference sequence). The CDR3 has 15 residues. CDR3 loop: CASSPGLNSGNTIYF. The CDR3 DNA sequence: TGTGCCAGCAGCCCAGGACTGAACTCTGGAAACACCATATATTTT.

The chain uses TRBV6-2 or TRBV6-3 and TRBJ2-1, with D tentatively TRBD2 (7 bases). The CDR3 covers 17 residues. The germline V gene encodes CDR1 MNHEY and CDR2 SVGEGT. Trimming stripped 4 bases from V and 3 bases from J, with 19 bases between. The CDR3 nucleotides are TGTGCCAGCAGTTTGAGGGGCGGGGGCAAGTTCTACAATGAGCAGTTCTTC. Protein sequence: CASSLRGGGKFYNEQFF.

The chain is built from TRBV7-8 and TRBJ2-3, with D possibly matching TRBD1 (6 bases). The CDR3 is made up of 14 amino acids. V shed 5 bases and J shed 2 bases, with 11 bases lying between them. Per germline, CDR1 SGHVS and CDR2 FQNEAQ. The CDR3 loop reads CASSPQGNTDTQYF. The CDR3 region has the DNA TGTGCCAGCAGCCCACAGGGAAACACAGATACGCAGTATTTT.

The rearrangement joins TRBV7-3 to TRBJ2-3, with 9 bases aligning to TRBD2. The CDR3 loop spans 15 amino acids. The trim removed 5 bases at V and 5 bases at J, leaving 8 bases unmatched. The germline gives CDR1 SGHTA, CDR2 FQGTGA. The DNA for the CDR3 is TGTGCCAGCAGCCCTTGGGCGGGGGGGTTAGATACGCAGTATTTT. Encoded protein: CASSPWAGGLDTQYF.

There are a few counts of this clone. V gene TRBV28 combines with J gene TRBJ2-2, with D unclear. This CDR3 spans 13 amino acids. Per germline, CDR1 MDHEN and CDR2 SYDVKM. The germline V and J ends were trimmed by 4 bases and 4 bases, with 7 bases remaining between them. CDR3: CASSSHSTGELFF. The CDR3 DNA reads TGTGCCAGCAGTTCGCACTCCACCGGGGAGCTGTTTTTT.

This sequence joins TRBV3-1 (or the pseudogene TRBV3-2) and TRBJ2-5; 7 bases fit TRBD2. This CDR3 contains 12 residues. Germline lookup yields CDR1 LGHDT and CDR2 YNNKEL (reference sequence). The V gene end was trimmed by 5 bases and the J gene end by 7 bases; junction bases not matched to a gene: 4. Here the CDR3 reads CASSRPSGTQYF. The DNA of the CDR3 is TGTGCCAGCAGCAGACCTAGCGGGACCCAGTACTTC.

CDR3 nucleotides: TGTGCCAGCAGCTTAGCGATCGCAGTTGATCAGCCCCAGCATTTT. It codes for CASSLAIAVDQPQHF. The chain employs TRBV7-4 and TRBJ1-5; D uncertain. Germline V CDR1 and CDR2: SGHVT, SQSDAQ. V gave up 0 bases and J gave up 5 bases, with 11 bases separating them. The CDR3 is 15 residues long. The complete variable domain, with remaining parts taken from reference TRBV7-4 and TRBJ1-5, reads GAGVSQSPRYKVAKRGRDVALRCDSISGHVTLYWYRQTLGQGSEVLTYSQSDAQRDKSGRPSGRFSAERPERSVSTLKIQRTEQGDSAVYLCASSLAIAVDQPQHFGDGTRLSIL.